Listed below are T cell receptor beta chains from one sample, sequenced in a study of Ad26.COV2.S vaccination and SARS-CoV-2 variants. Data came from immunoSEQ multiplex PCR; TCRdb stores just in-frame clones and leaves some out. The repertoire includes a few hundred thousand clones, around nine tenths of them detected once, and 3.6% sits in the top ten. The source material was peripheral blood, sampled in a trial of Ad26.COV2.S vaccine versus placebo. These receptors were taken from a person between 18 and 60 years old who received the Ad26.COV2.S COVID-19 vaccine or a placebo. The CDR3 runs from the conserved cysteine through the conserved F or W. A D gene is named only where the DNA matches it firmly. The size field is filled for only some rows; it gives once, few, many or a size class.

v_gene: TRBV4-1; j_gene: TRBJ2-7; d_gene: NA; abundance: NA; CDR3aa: CASSQGTEYEQYF; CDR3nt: TGCGCCAGCAGCCAAGGGACAGAATACGAGCAGTACTTC
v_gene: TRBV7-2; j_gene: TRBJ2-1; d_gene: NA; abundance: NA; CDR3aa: CASSLVWGGASYNEQFF; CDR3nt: TGTGCCAGCAGCCTAGTCTGGGGGGGGGCCTCCTACAATGAGCAGTTCTTC
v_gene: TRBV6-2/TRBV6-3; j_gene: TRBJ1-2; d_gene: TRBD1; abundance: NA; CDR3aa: CASSYSNPRTGLYGYTF; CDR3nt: TGTGCCAGCAGTTACTCGAATCCCCGGACAGGACTCTATGGCTACACCTTC
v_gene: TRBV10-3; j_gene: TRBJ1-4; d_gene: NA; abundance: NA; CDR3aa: CAISESGPTDEKLFF; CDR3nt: TGTGCCATCAGTGAGTCCGGACCCACGGATGAAAAACTGTTTTTT
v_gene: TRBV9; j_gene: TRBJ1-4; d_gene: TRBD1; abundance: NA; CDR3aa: CASSSRQGTNEKLFF; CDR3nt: TGTGCCAGCAGTTCCCGACAGGGGACAAATGAAAAACTGTTTTTT
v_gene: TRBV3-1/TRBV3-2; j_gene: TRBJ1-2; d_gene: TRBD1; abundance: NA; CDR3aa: CASSQKGGGVGGYTF; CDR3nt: TGTGCCAGCAGCCAAAAGGGAGGGGGCGTAGGTGGCTACACCTTC
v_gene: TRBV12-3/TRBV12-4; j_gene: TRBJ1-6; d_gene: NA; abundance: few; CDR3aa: CASSLARNSPLHF; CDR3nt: TGTGCCAGCAGTTTAGCGCGGAATTCACCCCTCCACTTT
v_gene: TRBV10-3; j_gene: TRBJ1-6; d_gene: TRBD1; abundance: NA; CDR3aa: CAMGQSKNSPLHF; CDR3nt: TGTGCCATGGGACAGAGCAAAAATTCACCCCTCCACTTT
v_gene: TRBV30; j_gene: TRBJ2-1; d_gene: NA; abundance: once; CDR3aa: CAWSVPRGSYNEQFF; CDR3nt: TGTGCCTGGAGTGTACCACGAGGCTCCTACAATGAGCAGTTCTTC
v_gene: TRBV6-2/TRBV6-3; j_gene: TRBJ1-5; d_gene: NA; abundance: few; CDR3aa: CASSLFARDNSNQPQHF; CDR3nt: TGTGCCAGCAGTTTGTTTGCTCGGGACAACAGCAATCAGCCCCAGCATTTT
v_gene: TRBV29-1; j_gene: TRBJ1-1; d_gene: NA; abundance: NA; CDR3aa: CSAKFRNTEAFF; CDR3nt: TGCAGCGCCAAGTTTCGGAACACTGAAGCTTTCTTT
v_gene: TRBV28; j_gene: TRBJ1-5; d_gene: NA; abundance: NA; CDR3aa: CASSLQEQYSNQPQHF; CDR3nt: TGTGCCAGCAGCCTTCAGGAACAGTATAGCAATCAGCCCCAGCATTTT
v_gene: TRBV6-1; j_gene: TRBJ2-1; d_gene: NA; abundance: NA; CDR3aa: CASSELANEQFF; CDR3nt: TGTGCCAGCAGTGAGCTCGCCAATGAGCAGTTCTTC
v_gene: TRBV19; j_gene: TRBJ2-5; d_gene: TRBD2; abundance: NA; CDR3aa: CASRGTSGEETQYF; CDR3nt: TGTGCCAGTAGAGGGACTAGCGGGGAAGAGACCCAGTACTTC
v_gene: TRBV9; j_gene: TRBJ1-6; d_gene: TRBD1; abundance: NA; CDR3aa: CASSVARDRAYNSPLHF; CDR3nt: TGTGCCAGCAGCGTAGCTCGGGACAGGGCTTATAATTCACCCCTCCACTTT
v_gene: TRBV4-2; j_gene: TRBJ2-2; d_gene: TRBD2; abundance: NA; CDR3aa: CASSRPGLAARELFF; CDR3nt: TGTGCCAGCAGCCGCCCGGGACTAGCGGCTCGGGAGCTGTTTTTT
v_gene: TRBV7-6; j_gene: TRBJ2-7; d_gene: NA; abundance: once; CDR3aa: CASSLGASPLSYEQYF; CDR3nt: TGTGCCAGCAGCTTAGGGGCCAGTCCCTTGTCCTACGAGCAGTACTTC
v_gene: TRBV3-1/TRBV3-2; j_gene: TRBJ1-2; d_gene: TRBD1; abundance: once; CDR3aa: CASSQDQGDDGYTF; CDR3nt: TGTGCCAGCAGCCAAGACCAGGGGGACGATGGCTACACCTTC
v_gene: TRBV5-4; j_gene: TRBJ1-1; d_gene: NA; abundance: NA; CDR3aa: CASSFQGVGSNTEAFF; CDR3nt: TGTGCCAGCAGCTTCCAGGGCGTGGGGTCGAACACTGAAGCTTTCTTT
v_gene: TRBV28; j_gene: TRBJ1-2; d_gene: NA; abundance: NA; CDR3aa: CATPGDYGYTF; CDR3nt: TGTGCCACCCCAGGGGACTATGGCTACACCTTC
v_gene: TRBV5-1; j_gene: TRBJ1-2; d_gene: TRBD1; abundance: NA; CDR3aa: CASSLGDRGGYGYTF; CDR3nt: TGCGCCAGCAGCCTTGGGGACAGGGGAGGCTATGGCTACACCTTC
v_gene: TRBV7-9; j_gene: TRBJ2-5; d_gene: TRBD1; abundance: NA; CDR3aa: CASSLPTGGTGTQYF; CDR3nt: TGTGCCAGCAGCTTACCAACAGGGGGCACAGGGACCCAGTACTTC
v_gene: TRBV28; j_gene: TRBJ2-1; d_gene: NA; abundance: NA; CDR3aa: CASSFRGAYNEQFF; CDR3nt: TGTGCCAGCAGTTTTAGGGGGGCCTACAATGAGCAGTTCTTC
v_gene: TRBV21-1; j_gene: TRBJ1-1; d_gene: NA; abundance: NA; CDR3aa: CASSKLARATEAFF; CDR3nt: TGTGCCAGCAGCAAATTAGCTCGCGCGACTGAAGCTTTCTTT
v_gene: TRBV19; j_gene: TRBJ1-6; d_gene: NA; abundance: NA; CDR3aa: CASSPLFEGRDNSPLHF; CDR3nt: TGTGCCAGTAGCCCACTTTTTGAGGGACGGGATAATTCACCCCTCCACTTT
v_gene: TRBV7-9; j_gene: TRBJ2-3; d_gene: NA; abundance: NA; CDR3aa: CASRLKGPDTQYF; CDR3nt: TGTGCCAGCAGGCTAAAAGGGCCAGATACGCAGTATTTT